Following are 17 T cell receptor beta chains from one sample sequenced in a study of CD8+CD57+ T cells in acquired aplastic anemia. Genomic DNA templated the TCR beta VDJ and CDR3 profiling. In TCRdb, the reads were re-called with MiXCR into one record per CDR3 protein. The sample includes some 140,000 distinct CDR3 sequences, over 50% of them seen just once. For sequencing, patients were chosen who had shown expansion of CD8+CD57+ cells by flow cytometry. Sequenced sample: sorted CD4+, CD8+, or CD8+CD57+ T cells (not recorded which) from PBMCs. The receptors were gathered from a human donor with aplastic anemia.

The CDR3, as DNA: TGCAGCGTTGAATACGGGGGCGGGTACGAGCAGTACTTC. It is translated as CSVEYGGGYEQYF. The chain joins TRBV29-1 to TRBJ2-7, with D possibly being TRBD1 or TRBD2 (6 bases each). Germline V gene data show CDR1 as SQVTM and CDR2 as ANQGSEA. Deletions cut 2 bases from V and 4 bases from J, with 12 bases between. The CDR3 extends over 13 amino acids.

The V gene is TRBV29-1, the J gene TRBJ1-2, with a tentative D call TRBD1 (5 bases). Trimming took off 3 bases at V and 0 bases at J, with 14 bases between the two ends. This CDR3 contains 15 residues. Germline CDR1 SQVTM, CDR2 ANQGSEA. The CDR3 sequence is CSVDSGGIANYGYTF. The CDR3 DNA reads as TGCAGCGTTGATAGCGGGGGGATAGCTAACTATGGCTACACCTTC.

The chain joins TRBV11-2 to TRBJ2-7; 9 nucleotides match TRBD2. J gave up 5 bases and V 1 base, and 9 bases lay outside the gene matches. The CDR3 is 16 residues long. Germline V gene data show CDR1 as SGHAT and CDR2 as FQNNGV. The CDR3 nucleotides read TGTGCCAGCAGCTTAGGCGGGGGGGCCTTTAGCCACGAGCAGTACTTC. Amino acids: CASSLGGGAFSHEQYF.

V and J are TRBV20-1 and TRBJ2-7; possible D gene TRBD2, 6 bases. The CDR3 has 14 amino acids. Trimming took off 3 bases at V and 2 bases at J, with 14 bases between the two ends. The germline V gene encodes CDR1 DFQATT and CDR2 SNEGSKA (reference sequence). The CDR3: CSARQGGDTYEQYF. The DNA for the CDR3 is TGCAGTGCTAGGCAGGGAGGTGACACCTACGAGCAGTACTTC.

In nucleotides, the CDR3 is TGTGCCAGTAGTAGCAGGGGCGGGAGCACCGGGGAGCTGTTTTTT. It translates to CASSSRGGSTGELFF. The chain is built from TRBV19 and TRBJ2-2; perhaps TRBD2 as D (7 bases). The CDR3 is 15 amino acids. The V and J ends lost 4 bases and 4 bases respectively, with 13 bases between them. Germline V gene data show CDR1 as LNHDA and CDR2 as SQIVND (reference sequence).

This clonotype occurred once. The chain carries TRBV2 and TRBJ1-1, with D possibly TRBD1 on 5 matching bases. The germline CDR1 and CDR2 sequences are SNHLY and FYNNEI. Trimming pared 8 bases from V and 8 bases from J, leaving 18 bases between. The length of the CDR3 is 13 residues. The CDR3 reads CASHRDLGEEAFF. CDR3 DNA: TGTGCCAGCCACCGGGACCTTGGTGAAGAAGCTTTCTTT.

This clonotype was counted ten times or more. V and J are TRBV14 and TRBJ2-3; TRBD1 matches at 7 bases. The CDR3 loop spans 16 amino acids. The germline gives CDR1 SGHDN, CDR2 FVKESK. The ends lost 3 bases at V and 1 base at J; junction bases unmatched: 7. The CDR3 protein is CASSQFIGTGTDTQYF. Written as DNA, the CDR3 is TGTGCCAGCAGCCAGTTTATCGGGACAGGCACAGATACGCAGTATTTT. The variable domain in full, with the rest retrieved from reference TRBV14 and TRBJ2-3, is EAGVTQFPSHSVIEKGQTVTLRCDPISGHDNLYWYRRVMGKEIKFLLHFVKESKQDESGMPNNRFLAERTGGTYSTLKVQPAELEDSGVYFCASSQFIGTGTDTQYFGPGTRLTVL.

The rearrangement uses TRBV24-1 and TRBJ2-1, with D hard to call. The V gene's germline CDR1 is KGHDR and CDR2 SFDVKD. The CDR3 length is 15 residues. V shed 6 bases and J shed 1 base, with 12 bases lying between them. CDR3 in DNA: TGTGCCACCAGTTCGTGGGGAACTTCCTACAATGAGCAGTTCTTC. This sequence encodes CATSSWGTSYNEQFF.

The chain recombines TRBV10-3 with TRBJ2-2; D is undetermined. Germline loops: CDR1 ENHRY, CDR2 SYGVKD. V lost 5 bases and J lost 0, with 13 bases in between. This CDR3 has 16 residues. Here the CDR3 reads CAISPRTQSNTGELFF. In nucleotides, the CDR3 is TGTGCCATCAGTCCTAGGACCCAGTCGAACACCGGGGAGCTGTTTTTT.

Many counts were recorded for this clonotype. This sequence joins TRBV19 and TRBJ2-1, with a weak D call TRBD2 (6 bases). The CDR3 is 15 residues long. Looked up from germline, CDR1 is LNHDA and CDR2 is SQIVND (reference sequence). Deletions cut 1 base from V and 8 bases from J, with 15 bases between. As DNA, the CDR3 is TGTGCCAGTAGTATAGCCTGGAGGGGAGCTTATGAGCAGTTCTTC. Residues: CASSIAWRGAYEQFF.

This clonotype came up a few times. This chain joins TRBV12-3 or TRBV12-4 and TRBJ2-7; 10 bases line up with TRBD2. After removal of 6 bases from V and 4 bases from J, the junction contained 6 bases not matched to a gene. CDR3 size: 14 residues. DNA of the CDR3: TGTGCCAGCAGCGCTAGCGGGAGTAGGTACGAGCAGTACTTC. Translating it yields CASSASGSRYEQYF.

This chain uses TRBV19 with TRBJ2-1, with D possibly TRBD2 on 5 matching bases. Looked up from germline, CDR1 is LNHDA and CDR2 is SQIVND (reference sequence). V was trimmed by 3 bases and J by 7 bases, leaving 10 bases between them. The CDR3 consists of 13 residues. CDR3 sequence (DNA): TGTGCCAGTAGTATTGGGAGTTTTAATGAGCAGTTCTTC. Residues: CASSIGSFNEQFF. Filled out from reference TRBV19 and TRBJ2-1, the complete variable domain reads DGGITQSPKYLFRKEGQNVTLSCEQNLNHDAMYWYRQDPGQGLRLIYYSQIVNDFQKGDIAEGYSVSREKKESFPLTVTSAQKNPTAFYLCASSIGSFNEQFFGPGTRLTVL.

The chain is built from TRBV24-1 and TRBJ2-1; 7 positions agree with TRBD2. The CDR3 consists of 13 residues. Germline V gene data show CDR1 as KGHDR and CDR2 as SFDVKD. V was clipped by 4 bases and J by 9 bases; unmatched bases: 5. The CDR3 DNA sequence: TGTGCCACCAGTGACTTCAGGGAGGGTGAGCAGTTCTTC. This encodes CATSDFREGEQFF.

In its sample, this clonotype was seen a few times. A much larger clone is a single base away; this may be a read error. The rearrangement uses TRBV20-1 and TRBJ2-7; TRBD2 matches 9 bases. The germline V gene encodes CDR1 DFQATT and CDR2 SNEGSKA (reference sequence). The CDR3 totals 13 residues. CDR3 nucleotides: TGCAGTGCCTCTAGCGGGGAACTCTACAAGCAGTACTTC. Protein sequence: CSASSGELYKQYF.

This clonotype showed up just once. The missing conserved phenylalanine or tryptophan at the end of this CDR3 makes a read error likely. V gene TRBV19 combines with J gene TRBJ2-1; TRBD2 might be the D (5 bases). CDR3 length: 13 residues. The V end lost 1 base, the J end lost 6 bases, and 7 bases lay between the germline ends. Germline V gene lookup returns CDR1 LNHDA and CDR2 SQIVND (reference sequence). The CDR3 DNA sequence: TGTGCCAGTAGTATAGGTGAGGGCAATGAGCAGTTCCTC. This gives the protein CASSIGEGNEQFL.

Worth noting for this clonotype: No DNA is shown, since the ends of the CDR3 on it are uncertain; the CDR3 is the one TCRdb lists. The rearrangement joins TRBV6-1 to TRBJ2-5. Germline loops: CDR1 MNHNS, CDR2 SASEGT. The CDR3 has 19 amino acids, counting both end residues. CDR3 region: CASHAGATSAVLFEETQYF.

The V gene is TRBV6-4, the J gene TRBJ1-2, with 9 bases fitting TRBD1. Trimming took 3 bases from V and 7 from J; bases not matched to a gene: 3. The CDR3 covers 13 residues. Germline V CDR1 and CDR2: MRHNA, SNTAGT. CDR3 protein: CASSESDRGGYTF. The CDR3 coding sequence is TGTGCCAGCAGTGAATCGGACAGGGGTGGCTACACCTTC.